This TCR beta chain came from a study of T cell repertoires in cytomegalovirus infection. Germline CDR1 MDHEN, CDR2 SYDVKM. The CDR3 sequence is 17 residues long. V shed 5 bases, J shed 4 bases, and the junction held 10 bases outside the gene matches. This clonotype has just a few counts. Its specificity is not known. Using its own MiXCR run on the reads, TCRdb lists one record per CDR3 protein. Here the sample spans some 270,000 distinct CDR3 sequences, 20% to 25% being singletons. The input for sequencing was cultured PBMCs, taken from culture after CMV antigen stimulation. The chain links TRBV28 to TRBJ2-6; 8 nucleotides agree with TRBD1. This receptor was taken from a human donor in good health (CMV status not recorded). Some clones in this sample may be carry-over from other donors' samples. CDR3 coding DNA: TGTGCCAGCAGTCCGGACAGGGACTTGGCCGGGGCCAACGTCCTGACTTTC. Protein: CASSPDRDLAGANVLTF.